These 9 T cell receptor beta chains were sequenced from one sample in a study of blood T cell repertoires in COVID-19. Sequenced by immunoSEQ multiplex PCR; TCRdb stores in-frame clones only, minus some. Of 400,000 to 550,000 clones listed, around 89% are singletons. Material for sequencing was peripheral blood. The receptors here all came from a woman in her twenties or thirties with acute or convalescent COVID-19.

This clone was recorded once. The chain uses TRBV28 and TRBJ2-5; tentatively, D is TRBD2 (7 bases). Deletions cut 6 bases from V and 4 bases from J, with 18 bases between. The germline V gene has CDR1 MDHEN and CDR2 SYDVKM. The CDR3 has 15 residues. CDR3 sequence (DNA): TGTGCCAGCAGGCCGCTCGGGGGGCCCGGAGAGACCCAGTACTTC. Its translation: CASRPLGGPGETQYF.

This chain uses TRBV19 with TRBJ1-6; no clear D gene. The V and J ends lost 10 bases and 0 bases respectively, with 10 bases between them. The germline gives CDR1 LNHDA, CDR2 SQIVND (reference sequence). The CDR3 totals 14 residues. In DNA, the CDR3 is TGTGCCACTACAAACAGCTCCTATAATTCACCCCTCCACTTT. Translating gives CATTNSSYNSPLHF.

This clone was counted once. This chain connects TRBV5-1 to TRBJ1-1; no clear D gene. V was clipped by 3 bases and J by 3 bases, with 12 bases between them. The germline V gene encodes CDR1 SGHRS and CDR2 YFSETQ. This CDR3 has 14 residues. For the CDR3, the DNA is TGCGCCAGCAGCTCCCAGATTGCCGACACTGAAGCTTTCTTT. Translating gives CASSSQIADTEAFF.

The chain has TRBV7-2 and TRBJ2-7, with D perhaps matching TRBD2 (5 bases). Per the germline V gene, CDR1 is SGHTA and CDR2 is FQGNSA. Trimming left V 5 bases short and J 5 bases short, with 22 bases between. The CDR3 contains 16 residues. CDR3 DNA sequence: TGTGCCAGCAGCCTCTTGAATCTGAGGGCCTACAACGAGCAGTACTTC. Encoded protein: CASSLLNLRAYNEQYF.

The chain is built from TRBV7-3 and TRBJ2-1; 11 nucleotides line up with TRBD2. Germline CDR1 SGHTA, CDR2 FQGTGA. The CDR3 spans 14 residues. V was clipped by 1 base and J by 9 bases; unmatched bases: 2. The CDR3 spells CASSLISGGVEQFF. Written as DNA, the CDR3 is TGTGCCAGCAGCTTAATTAGCGGGGGGGTTGAGCAGTTCTTC. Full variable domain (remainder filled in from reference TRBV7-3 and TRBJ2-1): GAGVSQTPSNKVTEKGKYVELRCDPISGHTALYWYRQSLGQGPEFLIYFQGTGAADDSGLPNDRFFAVRPEGSVSTLKIQRTERGDSAVYLCASSLISGGVEQFFGPGTRLTVL.

The CDR3 loop reads CSVITTRGLLGEKLFF. The CDR3 DNA sequence: TGCAGCGTTATAACCACTAGGGGGCTTCTTGGTGAAAAACTGTTTTTT. The rearrangement uses TRBV29-1 and TRBJ1-4, with 7 nucleotides matching TRBD1. CDR1 SQVTM and CDR2 ANQGSEA come from the germline V gene. CDR3 length equals 16 residues. Trimming at V came to 5 bases and at J to 7 bases, leaving 16 bases not matched to a gene.

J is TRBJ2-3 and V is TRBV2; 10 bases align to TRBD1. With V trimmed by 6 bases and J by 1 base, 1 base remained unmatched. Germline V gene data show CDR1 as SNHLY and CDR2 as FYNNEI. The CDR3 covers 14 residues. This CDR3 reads CASRTGGRTDTQYF. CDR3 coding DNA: TGTGCCAGCAGGACAGGGGGCCGCACAGATACGCAGTATTTT.

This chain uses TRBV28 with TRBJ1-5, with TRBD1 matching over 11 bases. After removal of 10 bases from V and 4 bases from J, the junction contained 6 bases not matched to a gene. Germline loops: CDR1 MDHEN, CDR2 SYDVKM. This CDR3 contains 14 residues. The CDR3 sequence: CATNGQGANQPQHF. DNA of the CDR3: TGTGCCACCAATGGACAGGGGGCTAATCAGCCCCAGCATTTT.

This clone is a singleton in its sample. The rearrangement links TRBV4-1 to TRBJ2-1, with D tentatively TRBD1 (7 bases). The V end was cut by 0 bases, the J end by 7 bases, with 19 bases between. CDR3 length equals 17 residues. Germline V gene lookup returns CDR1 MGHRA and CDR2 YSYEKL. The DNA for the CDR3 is TGCGCCAGCAGCCAAGATACAGGGGAGACCGCGGGGAATGAGCAGTTCTTC. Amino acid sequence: CASSQDTGETAGNEQFF.